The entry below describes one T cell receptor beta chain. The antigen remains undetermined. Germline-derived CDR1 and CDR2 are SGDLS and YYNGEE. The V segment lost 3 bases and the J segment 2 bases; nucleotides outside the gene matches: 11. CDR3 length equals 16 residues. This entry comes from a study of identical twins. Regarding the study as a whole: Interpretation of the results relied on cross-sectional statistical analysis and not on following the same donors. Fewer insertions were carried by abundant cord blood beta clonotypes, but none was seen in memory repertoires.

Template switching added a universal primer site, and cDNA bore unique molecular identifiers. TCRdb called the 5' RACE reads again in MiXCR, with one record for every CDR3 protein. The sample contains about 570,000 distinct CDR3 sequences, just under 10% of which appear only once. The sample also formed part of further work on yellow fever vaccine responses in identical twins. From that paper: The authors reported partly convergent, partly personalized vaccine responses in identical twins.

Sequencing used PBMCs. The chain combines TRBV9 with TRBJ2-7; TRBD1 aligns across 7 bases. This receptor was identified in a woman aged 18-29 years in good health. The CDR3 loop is CASSATPTGATYEQYF. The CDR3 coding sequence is TGTGCCAGCAGCGCCACACCAACAGGGGCCACCTACGAGCAGTACTTC.